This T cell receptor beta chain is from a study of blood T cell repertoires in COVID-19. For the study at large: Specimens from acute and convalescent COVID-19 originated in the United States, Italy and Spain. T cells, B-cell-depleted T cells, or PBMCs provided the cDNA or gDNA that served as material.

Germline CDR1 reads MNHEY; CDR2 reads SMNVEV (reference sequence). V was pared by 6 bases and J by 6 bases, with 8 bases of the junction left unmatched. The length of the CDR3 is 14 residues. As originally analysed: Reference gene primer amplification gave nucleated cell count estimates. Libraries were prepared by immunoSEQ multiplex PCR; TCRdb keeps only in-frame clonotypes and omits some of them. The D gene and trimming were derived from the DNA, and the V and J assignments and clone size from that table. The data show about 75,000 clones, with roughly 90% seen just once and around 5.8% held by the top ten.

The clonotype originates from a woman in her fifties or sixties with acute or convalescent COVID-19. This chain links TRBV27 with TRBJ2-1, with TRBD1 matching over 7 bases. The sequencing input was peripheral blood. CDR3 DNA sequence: TGTGCCAGCAGCCTCAGGGGGTATCGCAATGAGCAGTTCTTC. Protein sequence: CASSLRGYRNEQFF.